The clone carrying this T cell receptor (beta chain) showed up many times. TCRdb re-derived calls from the 5' RACE reads in MiXCR, one entry per CDR3 protein. The table has roughly 120,000 distinct CDR3 sequences, 11% seen once. Time point defined: blood at routine non-recurrence follow-up after resection. This sample was taken from a study of spatial heterogeneity in lung cancer. Study background: Sequencing was performed on follow-up PBMC samples when available, collected at a median of about two years after resection.

Trimming shortened V by 0 bases and J by 0 bases, and 8 bases separated the two germline ends. The germline V gene encodes CDR1 SGHNT and CDR2 YYREEE (reference sequence). This CDR3 region has 15 residues. This sample comprised PBMCs, obtained at follow-up. The genes are TRBV5-4 and TRBJ2-3; D uncertain. The source of this sequence is a female donor with early-stage non-small cell lung cancer. CDR3 coding DNA: TGTGCCAGCAGCTTGGTGGCCAAAAGCACAGATACGCAGTATTTT. Its translation: CASSLVAKSTDTQYF.